The T cell receptor (beta chain) under discussion was sequenced for a study of beta chain features in type 1 diabetes. To note about this clone: Antigen: not known.

Study-wide results and limits: There was no resolution here of whether HLA type influences TCRB rearrangement.

The study reverse transcribed the entire isolated RNA, so it sequenced expressed TCRB transcripts. The method was immunoSEQ multiplex PCR; TCRdb's version includes in-frame clones alone and lacks a portion of them. The profile shows 810,000 or so clones, 15% to 20% of them singletons. Each of the CD4+ naive, central memory, regulatory and stem cell-like memory populations was sorted via CD45RO/CCR7/CD25/CD127/CD95/CD27. The sequencing sample was made of naive CD4+ T cells from blood. The source of this sequence is a young woman in good health.

For the CDR3, the DNA is TGTGCCAGTAGTCTTCTACTTCAGGGAACTGAAGCTTTCTTT. Protein product: CASSLLLQGTEAFF. The rearrangement joins TRBV19 to TRBJ1-1, with D perhaps matching TRBD1 (5 bases). Germline loops: CDR1 LNHDA, CDR2 SQIVND (reference sequence). Trimming removed 5 bases from V and 5 bases from J, with 15 bases in between. The CDR3 extends over 14 amino acids.